The clone carrying this T cell receptor beta chain was seen only a few times. The antigen is unknown. This entry is derived from a study of vaccination effects on CD4 cells after COVID-19. General study results and limits: By a late point after vaccination, infection- and vaccine-induced clones had shrunk markedly through clonal contraction.

CDR3 size: 15 residues. V lost 6 bases, J lost 3 bases, and 15 bases lay in between. Germline CDR1 and CDR2: MNHEY and SVGAGI. Sequencing followed a ViraFEST assay step that expanded antigen-specific CD4+ T cells with viral peptide pools. Following 10 days of culture, CD4+ T cells were isolated. Vaccine recipients lacked prior SARS-CoV-2 infection and had negative nucleocapsid antibodies. Data came from immunoSEQ multiplex PCR; TCRdb stores just in-frame clones and leaves some out. Of 50,000 to 65,000 clones listed, about four fifths are singletons. This receptor was obtained from a human donor who received a COVID-19 vaccine. The chain couples TRBV6-5 to TRBJ1-5; D may be TRBD1 (5 bases). The material sequenced was CD4+ T cells from PBMCs cultured with HCoV-OC43 spike peptides, taken before COVID-19 vaccination. The subset is: HCoV-OC43 spike overlapping peptide pool stimulation. The CDR3 reads CASSRSLGDNQPQHF. CDR3 nucleotides: TGTGCCAGCAGCCGTTCTCTGGGGGACAATCAGCCCCAGCATTTT.